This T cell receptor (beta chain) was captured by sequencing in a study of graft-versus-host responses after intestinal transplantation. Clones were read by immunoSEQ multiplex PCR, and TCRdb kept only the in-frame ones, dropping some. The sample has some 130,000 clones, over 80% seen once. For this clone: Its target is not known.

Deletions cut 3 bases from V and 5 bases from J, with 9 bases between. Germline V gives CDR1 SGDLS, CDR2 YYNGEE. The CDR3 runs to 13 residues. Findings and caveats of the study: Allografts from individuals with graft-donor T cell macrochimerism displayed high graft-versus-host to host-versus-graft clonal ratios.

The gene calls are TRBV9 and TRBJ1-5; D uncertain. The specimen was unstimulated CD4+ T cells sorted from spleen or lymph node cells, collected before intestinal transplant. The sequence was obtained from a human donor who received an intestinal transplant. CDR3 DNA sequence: TGTGCCAGCAGCGCGGACGGGGATCAGCCCCAGCATTTT. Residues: CASSADGDQPQHF.